This T cell receptor beta chain is drawn from a study of cytomegalovirus exposure and HLA in healthy donors. General study points: An analysis done earlier found most TCR beta V segments productive about 90% or about 30% of the time. TCR association rates varied by HLA locus in a later analysis, with DRB1 highest and HLA-C lowest.

V lost 0 bases and J 8 bases, leaving 5 bases between the germline ends. Per germline, CDR1 SGDLS and CDR2 YYNGEE. CDR3 size: 12 residues. In the case of this clone: Antigen specificity is unknown.

Both 60 Vbeta primers and 13 Jbeta primers went into the PCR. The table came from immunoSEQ multiplex PCR; TCRdb's copy has only in-frame clones and leaves some out. The repertoire holds about 120,000 clones, with 60% to 85% as singletons. This TCR came from a woman aged 40 to 50 in good health and CMV-seropositive. Sequencing used PBMCs. V usage is TRBV9 and J usage is TRBJ2-2, with D hard to call. This CDR3 reads CASSVANGELFF. The CDR3 DNA reads TGTGCCAGCAGCGTAGCTAATGGGGAGCTGTTTTTT.